Each of the 7 T cell receptor beta chains below was sequenced from the same sample in a study of shared clonotypes between healthy human individuals. Sequencing used immunoSEQ multiplex PCR; TCRdb keeps in-frame clones, though not all of them. Among 98,000 or so clones listed, roughly two thirds were seen once. Sequences were obtained from memory CD8+ T cells sorted from blood. Subset specified: CD45RO+ cells pooled with CCR7-negative TemRA cells. These receptors were obtained from a woman in her thirties in good health.

The genes are TRBV7-9 and TRBJ2-5; D is ambiguous. The CDR3 length is 15 residues. V shed 6 bases and J shed 2 bases, with 16 bases lying between them. Germline CDR1 and CDR2: SEHNR and FQNEAQ (reference sequence). Here the CDR3 DNA reads TGTGCCAGCAGGGCCACGGATCTCTGGCAAGAGACCCAGTACTTC. It codes for CASRATDLWQETQYF.

This chain uses TRBV5-6 with TRBJ1-2; TRBD1 might be the D (6 bases). CDR3 size: 15 residues. Trimming removed 3 bases from V and 4 bases from J, with 16 bases in between. Germline-derived CDR1 and CDR2 are SGHDT and YYEEEE. The CDR3 is CASSSMGAVGYGYTF. The CDR3 coding sequence is TGTGCCAGCAGCTCGATGGGGGCAGTCGGCTATGGCTACACCTTC.

Concerning this clone itself: In the same sample, other DNA sequences code for this CDR3. The rearrangement joins TRBV19 to TRBJ1-1; 7 bases fit TRBD1. V shed 5 bases and J 4 bases; nucleotides not matched to a gene: 4. The CDR3 is made up of 13 amino acids. The germline V gene has CDR1 LNHDA and CDR2 SQIVND (reference sequence). The CDR3 sequence: CASSPGGGTEAFF. CDR3 in DNA: TGTGCCAGTAGTCCAGGGGGTGGCACTGAAGCTTTCTTT.

This chain links TRBV7-6 with TRBJ2-5; TRBD2 aligns across 14 bases. There are 17 residues in the CDR3. Germline V CDR1 and CDR2: SGHVS, FNYEAQ. The V gene end was trimmed by 5 bases and the J gene end by 5 bases; junction bases not matched to a gene: 10. CDR3 sequence reads: CASSPTGTSGSGETQYF. The CDR3 DNA is TGTGCCAGCAGCCCCACTGGGACTAGCGGGAGCGGTGAGACCCAGTACTTC.

The V call is TRBV28, the J call TRBJ2-5; TRBD2 matches at 8 bases. This CDR3 has 13 amino acids. The germline gives CDR1 MDHEN, CDR2 SYDVKM. Losses at the gene ends were 6 bases for V and 3 bases for J; bases not matched to a gene: 3. CDR3 DNA sequence: TGTGCCAGCAGAGCGGGAGTGGAAGAGACCCAGTACTTC. Translated: CASRAGVEETQYF.

The table lists this clone with a few counts. J is TRBJ1-2 and V is TRBV5-1; D uncertain. The CDR3 has 13 amino acids. Germline CDR1 and CDR2: SGHRS and YFSETQ. Trimming took 0 bases from V and 6 from J, leaving 9 bases between them. As DNA, the CDR3 is TGCGCCAGCAGCTTGGCCAAGGTGGATGGCTACACCTTC. Protein product: CASSLAKVDGYTF.

This chain joins TRBV7-9 and TRBJ2-5; D may be TRBD1 or TRBD2 (6 bases each). Trimming removed 3 bases at V and 5 bases at J, with 16 bases between. Germline V gene sequence: CDR1 SEHNR, CDR2 FQNEAQ (reference sequence). The CDR3 extends over 15 amino acids. The CDR3 sequence: CASSFPVGGWETQYF. For the CDR3, the DNA is TGTGCCAGCAGCTTCCCCGTCGGGGGCTGGGAGACCCAGTACTTC.